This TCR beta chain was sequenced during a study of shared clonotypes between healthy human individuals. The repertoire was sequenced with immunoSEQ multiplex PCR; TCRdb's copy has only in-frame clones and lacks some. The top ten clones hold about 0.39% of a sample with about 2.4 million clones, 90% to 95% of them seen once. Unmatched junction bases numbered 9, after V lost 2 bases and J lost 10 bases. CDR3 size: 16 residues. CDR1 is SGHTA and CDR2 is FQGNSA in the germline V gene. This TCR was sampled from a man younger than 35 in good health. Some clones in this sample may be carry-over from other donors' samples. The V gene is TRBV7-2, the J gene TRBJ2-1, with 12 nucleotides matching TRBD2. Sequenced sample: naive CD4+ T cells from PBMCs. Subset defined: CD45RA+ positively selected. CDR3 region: CASSLNRLAGVGEQFF. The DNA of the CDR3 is TGTGCCAGCAGCTTAAATAGACTAGCGGGAGTCGGGGAGCAGTTCTTC.